Presented here are 9 T cell receptor beta chains from one specimen sequenced in a study of regulatory T cells in long-lasting Graves disease. Time point denoted: persistent/refractory GD, antithyroid drugs over 5 years with positive TRAb. RNA isolated from PBMCs was used to make the TCR library. Arm-PCR of CDR3 regions and iRepertoire HTBI primers were used to build TCR beta libraries. In TCRdb, the multiplex PCR reads were re-called with MiXCR into one record per CDR3 protein. This repertoire shows fewer than 550,000 distinct CDR3 sequences, 20% to 25% found once; its top ten account for around 7%. The sequenced sample was peripheral blood mononuclear cells (PBMCs), obtained when the disease was refractory, from a patient treated with antithyroid drugs. The receptors derive from a female donor with Graves disease.

The V call is TRBV20-1, the J call TRBJ2-7, with 8 bases aligning to TRBD1. From germline, CDR1 is DFQATT and CDR2 SNEGSKA (reference sequence). Germline trimming cut 3 bases from V and 3 bases from J; bases unmatched to any gene: 4. CDR3 length: 13 amino acids. CDR3 sequence (DNA): TGCAGTGCTAGCCAGGGGGCGAACTACGAGCAGTACTTC. Amino acids: CSASQGANYEQYF.

This rearrangement joins TRBV27 to TRBJ2-3, with D unresolved. Germline loops: CDR1 MNHEY, CDR2 SMNVEV (reference sequence). V lost 5 bases, J lost 0 bases, and 9 bases lay in between. The CDR3 consists of 14 residues. In nucleotides, the CDR3 is TGTGCCAGCAGTGAGAGAGGCAGCACAGATACGCAGTATTTT. This codes for CASSERGSTDTQYF.

This clonotype was detected ten times or more. This chain uses TRBV10-3 with TRBJ1-3; D gene ambiguous. V was shortened by 0 bases and J by 4 bases, with 1 base between the two germline ends. This CDR3 has 12 residues. CDR1 ENHRY and CDR2 SYGVKD come from the germline V gene. DNA of the CDR3: TGTGCCATCAGTGAGTCCGGAAACACCATATATTTT. Its translation is CAISESGNTIYF.

This clonotype was counted a few times. The chain uses TRBV27 and TRBJ1-2; D not resolved. CDR1 and CDR2 (germline): MNHEY, SMNVEV (reference sequence). This CDR3 region has 14 residues. V gave up 0 bases and J gave up 8 bases, with 13 bases separating them. The CDR3 region is CASSLSFSAVGYTF. The CDR3 region has the DNA TGTGCCAGCAGTTTATCGTTTTCGGCCGTGGGCTACACCTTC.

This clonotype turned up a few times. The gene calls are TRBV6-1 and TRBJ2-7; 10 positions agree with TRBD2. The CDR3 runs to 19 residues. Germline trimming cut 6 bases from V and 5 bases from J; bases unmatched to any gene: 22. Germline V gene lookup returns CDR1 MNHNS and CDR2 SASEGT. The DNA of the CDR3 is TGTGCCAGCAGAAGGAGCCCGTGGAGAGGACTAGCGGAGCGTCACGAGCAGTACTTC. This codes for CASRRSPWRGLAERHEQYF.

This clonotype was counted a single time. The junction departs from germline at one end; a sequencing error may be responsible. The DNA of the CDR3 is TGTGCCGGCAGCTTCGGACAGGGGGCAAGGGGCTACACCTTC. Translation gives CAGSFGQGARGYTF. The chain couples TRBV13 to TRBJ1-2; TRBD1 matches at 11 bases. CDR3 length: 14 residues. Germline V gene lookup returns CDR1 PRHDT and CDR2 FYEKMQ (reference sequence).

This clonotype appeared many times. CDR3 DNA sequence: TGTGCCAGCAGTGAAGCGGGGGACAGGATTTATAGCAATCAGCCCCAGCATTTT. It encodes CASSEAGDRIYSNQPQHF. V usage is TRBV2 and J usage is TRBJ1-5; 8 bases line up with TRBD1. The CDR3 loop spans 18 amino acids. Germline assignment: CDR1 SNHLY and CDR2 FYNNEI. The trim removed 0 bases at V and 0 bases at J, leaving 7 bases unmatched.

This clonotype has ten or more counts. The chain combines TRBV28 with TRBJ1-5; TRBD1 aligns across 9 bases. With 4 bases clipped from V and 5 bases from J, the junction kept 3 bases outside the gene matches. CDR3 length equals 14 residues. Germline-derived CDR1 and CDR2 are MDHEN and SYDVKM. For the CDR3, the DNA is TGTGCCAGCAGTTCGGGACAGGGACATCAGCCCCAGCATTTT. It is translated as CASSSGQGHQPQHF.

This chain joins TRBV19 and TRBJ2-1; 13 bases line up with TRBD2. The CDR3 extends over 19 amino acids. V shed 4 bases and J 8 bases; nucleotides not matched to a gene: 17. Germline V gene sequence: CDR1 LNHDA, CDR2 SQIVND (reference sequence). The chain's CDR3 is CASSTLGLAGAEPRDEQFF. The CDR3 nucleotides are TGTGCCAGTAGTACACTTGGACTAGCGGGAGCGGAACCTCGGGATGAGCAGTTCTTC.